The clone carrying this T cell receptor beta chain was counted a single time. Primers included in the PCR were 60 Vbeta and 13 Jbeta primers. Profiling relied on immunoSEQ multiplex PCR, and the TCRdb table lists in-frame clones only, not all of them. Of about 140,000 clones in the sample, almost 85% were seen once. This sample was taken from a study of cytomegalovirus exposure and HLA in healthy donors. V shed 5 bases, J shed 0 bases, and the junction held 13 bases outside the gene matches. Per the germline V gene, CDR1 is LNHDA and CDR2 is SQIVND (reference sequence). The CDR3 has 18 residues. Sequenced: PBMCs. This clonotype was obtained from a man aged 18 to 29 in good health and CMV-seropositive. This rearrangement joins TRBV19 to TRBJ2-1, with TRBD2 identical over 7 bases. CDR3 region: CASSGRDSGLSSYNEQFF. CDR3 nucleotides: TGTGCCAGTAGTGGAAGGGATAGCGGGTTAAGCTCCTACAATGAGCAGTTCTTC.